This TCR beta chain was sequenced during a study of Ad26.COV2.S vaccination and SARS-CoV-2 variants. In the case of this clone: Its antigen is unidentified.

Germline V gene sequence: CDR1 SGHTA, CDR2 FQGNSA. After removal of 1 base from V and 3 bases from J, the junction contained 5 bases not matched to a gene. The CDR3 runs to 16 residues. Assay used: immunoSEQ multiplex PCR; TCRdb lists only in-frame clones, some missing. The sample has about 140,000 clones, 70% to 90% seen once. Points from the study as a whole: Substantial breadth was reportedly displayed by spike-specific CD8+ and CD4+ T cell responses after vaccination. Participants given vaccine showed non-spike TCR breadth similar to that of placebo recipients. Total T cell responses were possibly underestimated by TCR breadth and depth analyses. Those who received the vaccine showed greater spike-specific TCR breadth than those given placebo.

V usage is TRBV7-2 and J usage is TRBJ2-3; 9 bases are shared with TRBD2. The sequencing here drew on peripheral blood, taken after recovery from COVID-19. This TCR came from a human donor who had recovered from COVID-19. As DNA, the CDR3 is TGTGCCAGCAGCTTAGGGCGGGGGGGCGGTACAGATACGCAGTATTTT. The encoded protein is CASSLGRGGGTDTQYF.